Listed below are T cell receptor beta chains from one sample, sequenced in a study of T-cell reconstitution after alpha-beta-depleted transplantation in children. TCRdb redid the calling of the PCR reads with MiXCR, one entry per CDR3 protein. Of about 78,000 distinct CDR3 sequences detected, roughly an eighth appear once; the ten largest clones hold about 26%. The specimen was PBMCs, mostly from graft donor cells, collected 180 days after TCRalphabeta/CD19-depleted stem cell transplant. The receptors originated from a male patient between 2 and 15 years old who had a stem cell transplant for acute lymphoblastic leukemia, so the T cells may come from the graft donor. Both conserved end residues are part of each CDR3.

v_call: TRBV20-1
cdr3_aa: CSARGAGGFF

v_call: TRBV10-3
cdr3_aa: CAIMGYQGGANYGYTF

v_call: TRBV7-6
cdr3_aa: CASSLNLGLSYEQYF

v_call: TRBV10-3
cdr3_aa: CAIGDLAGGSYEQYF

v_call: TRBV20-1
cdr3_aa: CSARGGRGGSAGNQPQHF

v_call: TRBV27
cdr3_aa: CASSRLDTRPQHF

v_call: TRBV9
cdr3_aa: CASSGDNYGYTF

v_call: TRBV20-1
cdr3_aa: CSGPNLDSPYNEQFF

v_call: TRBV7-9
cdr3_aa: CASSLFAFYEQYF

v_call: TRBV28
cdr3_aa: CASSLFPSGGHEQFF

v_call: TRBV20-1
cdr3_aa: CSAIRREQFF

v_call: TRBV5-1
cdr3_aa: CASSSGTGVPYEQYF

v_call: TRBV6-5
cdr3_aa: CASSYSQGSGELFF

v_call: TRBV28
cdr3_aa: CASQRGSTDTQYF

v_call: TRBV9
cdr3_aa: CASSVLAGGETQYF

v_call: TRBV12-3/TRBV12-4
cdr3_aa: CASSWDRGSYEQYF

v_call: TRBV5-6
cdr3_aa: CASSLSTRNEQFF

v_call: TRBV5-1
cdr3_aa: CASSLTSGYEQYF

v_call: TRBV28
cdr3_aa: CASSPGLHEAFF

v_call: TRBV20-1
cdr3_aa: CSARSAESYNAQFF

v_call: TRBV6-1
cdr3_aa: CASSRTGPMNTEAFF

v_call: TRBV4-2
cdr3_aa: CASSQRSGSPNNEQFF

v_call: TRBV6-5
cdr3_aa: CASTLGYEQYF

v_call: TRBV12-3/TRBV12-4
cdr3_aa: CASSLRIRHGYTF

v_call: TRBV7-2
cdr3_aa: CASSFYNSPLHF

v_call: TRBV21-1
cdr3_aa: CASSKAGTGLNQPQHF

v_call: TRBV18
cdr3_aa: CASSPPVEQYF

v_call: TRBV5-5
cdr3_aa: CASRLARLAGVGTGELFF

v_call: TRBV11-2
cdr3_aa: CASASSGRTYEQYF

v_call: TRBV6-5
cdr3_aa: CASSSSGHLNYGYTF

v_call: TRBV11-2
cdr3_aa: CASSPRDRGRTDTQYF

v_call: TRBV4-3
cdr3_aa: CASSQGRRGQQYF

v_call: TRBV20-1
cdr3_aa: CSARDLSGSTDTQYF

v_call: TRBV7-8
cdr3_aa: CASSPSGRAPYEQYF

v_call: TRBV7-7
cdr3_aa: CASSFPPQSGETQYF

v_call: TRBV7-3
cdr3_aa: CASSLWQGAGANVLTF

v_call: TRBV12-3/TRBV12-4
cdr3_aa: CASSSMIWTGELFF

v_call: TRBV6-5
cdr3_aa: CASSWWDPLPNTGELFF

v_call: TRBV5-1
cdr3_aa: CASSLAYRGGEAFF

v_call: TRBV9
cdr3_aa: CASSEGDRPYEQYF

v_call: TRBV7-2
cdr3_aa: CASSPKSGGNYGYTF

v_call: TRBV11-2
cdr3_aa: CASSPVRKGNSPLHF

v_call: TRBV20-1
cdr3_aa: CSARDSWSGANVLTF

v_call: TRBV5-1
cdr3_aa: CASSLKKKDVGTQYF

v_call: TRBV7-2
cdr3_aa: CASSLAPGRETQYF

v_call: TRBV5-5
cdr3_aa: CASSFTGGGYTF

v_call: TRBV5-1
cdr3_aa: CASSLEAGTAGNTIYF

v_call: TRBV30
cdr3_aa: CAWSQPTGGGGELFF

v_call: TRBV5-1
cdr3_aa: CASSPNPLTFTDTQYF

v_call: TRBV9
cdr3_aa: CASSSPDGSYEQYF

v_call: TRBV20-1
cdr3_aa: CSARDQVVSYEQYF

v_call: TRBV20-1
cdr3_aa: CSVLTGAFGYTF

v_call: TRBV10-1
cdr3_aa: CASSESKDSYGYTF

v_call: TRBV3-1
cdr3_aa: CASSQPLGAETQYF

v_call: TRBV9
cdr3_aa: CASSVRGQTYNEQFF

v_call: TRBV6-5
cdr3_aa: CASSYRDRADEQYF

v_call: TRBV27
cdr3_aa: CASSSGLAHNEQFF

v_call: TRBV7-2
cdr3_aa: CASSSPARRGEYF

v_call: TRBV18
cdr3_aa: CASSRTGRSTDTQYF